These 24 T cell receptor beta chains were all obtained from the same sample, sequenced in a study of monozygotic twins with inflammatory bowel disease. Using the 5' RACE reads, TCRdb records one entry per CDR3 protein without DNA. The ten top clones account for less than 2%, within a sample of 200,000 to 250,000 distinct CDR3 sequences. The sequenced material came from blood. These receptors all stem from a human donor with ulcerative colitis or Crohn's disease, or a healthy co-twin of an affected twin (not recorded which).

V gene TRBV12-3 or TRBV12-4 combines with J gene TRBJ1-5. This CDR3 comprises 14 residues. CDR3 residues: CASSLAQSPQPQHF.

The chain employs TRBV20-1 and TRBJ1-5; absent DNA, TCRdb's TRBD1 call cannot be checked. This CDR3 has 13 amino acids. Germline CDR1 and CDR2: DFQATT and SNEGSKA (reference sequence). CDR3 region: CSVVGTQNQPQHF.

J is TRBJ2-3 and V is TRBV29-1; TCRdb selects TRBD1, and the lack of DNA leaves this call unchecked. The CDR3 contains 14 residues. From germline, CDR1 is SQVTM and CDR2 ANQGSEA. The CDR3 spells CSVGAGIHTDTQYF.

The chain carries TRBV5-1 and TRBJ2-1; TCRdb's D call, TRBD2, is unchecked because there is no DNA. The CDR3 loop spans 15 amino acids. The germline V gene encodes CDR1 SGHRS and CDR2 YFSETQ. CDR3 sequence: CASSAGTSAYNEQFF.

The CDR3 here is CASSKAGLAGNEQFF. The chain joins TRBV3-1 to TRBJ2-1; the TRBD2 assignment by TCRdb is unverifiable without DNA. This CDR3 has 15 residues. Germline CDR1 is LGHDT and CDR2 is YNNKEL (reference sequence).

V is TRBV12-3 or TRBV12-4 and J is TRBJ1-5. This CDR3 comprises 16 residues. The CDR3 is CASRGEGGARNQPQHF.

This sequence joins TRBV7-6 and TRBJ1-6; without DNA, the TCRdb call of TRBD1 cannot be checked. This CDR3 is 14 amino acids long. CDR1 and CDR2 from the germline V gene are SGHVS and FNYEAQ. The CDR3 protein is CASSWTEGNSPLHF.

The rearrangement links TRBV12-3 or TRBV12-4 to TRBJ2-3; as DNA is missing, the TRBD1 call by TCRdb cannot be tested. The CDR3 runs to 13 residues. CDR3 sequence reads: CASSLQDPGTQYF.

V and J are TRBV6-2 or TRBV6-3 and TRBJ2-7; no DNA is available, so the TRBD1 call from TCRdb remains unchecked. Per germline, CDR1 MNHEY and CDR2 SVGEGT. The CDR3 consists of 17 residues. The CDR3 reads CASSPRQGSRPIYEQYF.

V gene TRBV11-2 combines with J gene TRBJ1-2; no DNA is available, so the TRBD1 call from TCRdb remains unchecked. CDR3 size: 17 residues. CDR1 is SGHAT and CDR2 is FQNNGV in the germline V gene. The CDR3 sequence: CASSLDSGGARPYGYTF.

The chain couples TRBV5-5 to TRBJ1-1. There are 17 residues in the CDR3. Per the germline V gene, CDR1 is SGHKS and CDR2 is YYEKEE (reference sequence). CDR3 sequence reads: CASSSSGTIRSLGEAFF.

V and J are TRBV10-3 and TRBJ2-3. Germline V gene sequence: CDR1 ENHRY, CDR2 SYGVKD. The CDR3 is 12 amino acids. The CDR3 sequence is CAISDATDTQYF.

The V and J genes are TRBV7-2 and TRBJ2-1; TCRdb reports TRBD2, a call that lacks DNA to check it against. The CDR3 extends over 15 amino acids. Germline CDR1 SGHTA, CDR2 FQGNSA. CDR3: CASRLLAGSFNEQFF.

V gene TRBV6-2 or TRBV6-3 combines with J gene TRBJ1-1. The V gene's germline CDR1 is MNHEY and CDR2 SVGEGT. There are 13 residues in the CDR3. CDR3 loop: CASRQNGGTEAFF.

CDR3 in amino acids: CSAQQGVNTEAFF. The gene calls are TRBV20-1 and TRBJ1-1; the TCRdb D gene call, TRBD1, has no DNA to confirm it. The CDR3 length is 13 residues. Looked up from germline, CDR1 is DFQATT and CDR2 is SNEGSKA (reference sequence).

The chain carries TRBV29-1 and TRBJ1-1; TCRdb reports TRBD1, a call that lacks DNA to check it against. The germline V gene encodes CDR1 SQVTM and CDR2 ANQGSEA. The CDR3 is 13 amino acids. The chain's CDR3 is CSVEPNWGAEAFF.

This chain links TRBV21-1 with TRBJ1-6; as DNA is missing, the TRBD1 call by TCRdb cannot be tested. TRBV21-1 counts as a pseudogene. CDR3 length: 16 amino acids. This CDR3 is CASSKSYDRAPSPLHF.

The chain has TRBV5-1 and TRBJ1-1. Germline CDR1 is SGHRS and CDR2 is YFSETQ. The CDR3 is made up of 13 amino acids. The CDR3 sequence is CASTFNLHTEAFF.

The J gene is TRBJ1-1, the V gene TRBV27; TCRdb names TRBD1, which stays unverified in the absence of DNA. The CDR3 extends over 14 amino acids. The germline gives CDR1 MNHEY, CDR2 SMNVEV (reference sequence). CDR3 amino acids: CASRPETYRDEAFF.

The chain joins TRBV3-1 to TRBJ2-3. The CDR3 spans 15 residues. CDR1 is LGHDT and CDR2 is YNNKEL in the germline V gene (reference sequence). The CDR3 spells CASSQWQASTDTQYF.

The CDR3 reads CASKTPGGFTEAFF. The V call is TRBV6-1, the J call TRBJ1-1; TCRdb's D gene call, TRBD1, goes unchecked for lack of DNA. The CDR3 sequence is 14 residues long. Looked up from germline, CDR1 is MNHNS and CDR2 is SASEGT.

The chain carries TRBV13 and TRBJ1-2. The CDR3 has 14 residues. Germline-derived CDR1 and CDR2 are PRHDT and FYEKMQ (reference sequence). CDR3 in amino acids: CASSLSGPFYGYTF.

V usage is TRBV18 and J usage is TRBJ1-1. Per germline, CDR1 KGHSH and CDR2 LQKENI. The CDR3 is 15 amino acids. The CDR3 is CASSPPSGELNEAFF.

This sequence joins TRBV11-2 and TRBJ2-7; TCRdb selects TRBD1, and the lack of DNA leaves this call unchecked. This CDR3 is 14 amino acids long. Germline CDR1 SGHAT, CDR2 FQNNGV. The CDR3 reads CASTRGGNSYEQYF.